This TCR beta chain appears in the sequencing data of a study of a mutant IDH1 vaccine in newly diagnosed glioma. Overall study context: There were about 60% males and 37.5% females among treated patients, whose mean age was about 40 years.

The CDR3 is 15 residues long. The germline V and J ends were trimmed by 5 bases and 2 bases, with 12 bases remaining between them. Germline values: CDR1 LNHNV, CDR2 YYDKDF (reference sequence). The repertoire was sequenced with immunoSEQ multiplex PCR; TCRdb's copy has only in-frame clones and lacks some. The sample lists some 56,000 clones, about nine tenths seen once, with 2% to 3% in the top ten. Time point: baseline, week 1 (first vaccination visit). The treatment denotes: pre-vaccination baseline after standard-of-care therapy. Tumors from donors were new WHO grade 3 or 4 IDH1-mutant astrocytomas with ATRX loss. On this clone: Its target is not known.

Whole-study findings and limits: The vaccine induced immune responses, and these occurred in roughly 93% of patients.

The chain employs TRBV15 and TRBJ1-4; no definite D call. The origin of this receptor is a man aged 45 to 65 with glioma. Here the sequenced sample was PBMCs, taken from a glioma patient treated with radiotherapy, temozolomide or both. The CDR3 DNA sequence: TGTGCCACCAGCGTGACCGGAGGGACTAATGAAAAACTGTTTTTT. Translating gives CATSVTGGTNEKLFF. Full variable domain (rest looked up from reference TRBV15 and TRBJ1-4): DAMVIQNPRYQVTQFGKPVTLSCSQTLNHNVMYWYQQKSSQAPKLLFHYYDKDFNNEADTPDNFQSRRPNTSFCFLDIRSPGLGDTAMYLCATSVTGGTNEKLFFGSGTQLSVL.